These T cell receptor beta chains were read from a single sample in a study of blood T cells in healthy people across ages. One entry per CDR3 protein, called by TCRdb with MiXCR from the 5' RACE reads. The sample carries over 1,200,000 distinct CDR3 sequences, around 59% recorded once. Sequenced sample: blood. These receptors were obtained from a man aged 18 to 30 in good health. Both conserved end residues are part of each CDR3. A D gene is named only where the DNA matches it firmly. Not all rows give a size; the values are once, few, many and, for expanded clones, a class.

cdr3_nt,cdr3_aa,v_call,j_call,d_call,clone_size
TGTGCCAGCAGGAGGGACTCCAGTGGTACGCAGTATTTT,CASRRDSSGTQYF,TRBV11-1,TRBJ2-3,-,-
TGTGCCATCAGACAACAGGGGGAGGTTCAGCCCCAGCATTTT,CAIRQQGEVQPQHF,TRBV28,TRBJ1-5,TRBD1,-
TGCAGCTTCCCGGACAGGACTACCTACGAGCAGTACTTC,CSFPDRTTYEQYF,TRBV29-1,TRBJ2-7,-,-
TGCAGTGCTTCTGGGGTAGGGAGGAGCACAGATACGCAGTATTTT,CSASGVGRSTDTQYF,TRBV20-1,TRBJ2-3,-,-
TGCGCCAGCAGCCAAGTGTCGGGACAGGGGGCCTTCAATGAGCAGTTCTTC,CASSQVSGQGAFNEQFF,TRBV4-3,TRBJ2-1,TRBD1,-
TGCAGTGGAGAGGTGCGACTAGCGAAGTATGGGACCGCAGATACGCAGTATTTT,CSGEVRLAKYGTADTQYF,TRBV20-1,TRBJ2-3,TRBD2,-
TGCGCCAGCAGCCAAGGAACAGCGTACCAAGAGACCCAGTACTTC,CASSQGTAYQETQYF,TRBV4-3,TRBJ2-5,-,-
TGTGCCAGCAGTTATCCAGCATCCTACGAGCAGTACTTC,CASSYPASYEQYF,TRBV6-2/TRBV6-3,TRBJ2-7,-,few
TGTGCTAGCAGCTCCCGCCCAGGGAATGAGCAGTTCTTC,CASSSRPGNEQFF,TRBV7-7,TRBJ2-1,-,-
TGTGCCAGCAGCCCCGGGACGATCAGCACAGATACGCAGTATTTT,CASSPGTISTDTQYF,TRBV7-2,TRBJ2-3,-,few
TGTGCCAGCTCACCACTCAGGGCTAGCAATCAGCCCCAGCATTTT,CASSPLRASNQPQHF,TRBV18,TRBJ1-5,-,-
TGTGCCAGCAGCGTGGACGGAGGTACCCAGTACTTC,CASSVDGGTQYF,TRBV7-8,TRBJ2-5,-,-
TGTGCCAGCTCACCTGTGGGACAGGGGGGCAATGAGCAGTTCTTC,CASSPVGQGGNEQFF,TRBV18,TRBJ2-1,TRBD1,many
TGTGCCAGCAGCCAAGATTGGCGGGGGTCAGGCGGGGAGACCCAGTACTTC,CASSQDWRGSGGETQYF,TRBV4-2,TRBJ2-5,TRBD2,-
TGTGCCAGCGGCTTCCGGCCCGCGAACAATCAGCCCCAGCATTTT,CASGFRPANNQPQHF,TRBV25-1,TRBJ1-5,-,-
TGTGCCAGCAGCTTTGGCGCAGAGATATACAATGAGCAGTTCTTC,CASSFGAEIYNEQFF,TRBV7-9,TRBJ2-1,-,-
TGTGCCAGCAGTACCGTAGTACAGGAGCAGTTCTTC,CASSTVVQEQFF,TRBV7-2,TRBJ2-1,-,few
TGTGCCACCAGAGAACGCAGGGGGCGGTGGGAGACCCAGTACTTC,CATRERRGRWETQYF,TRBV15,TRBJ2-5,TRBD1,-
TGTGCCAGCAGTTACTCGACAGGGGTGTACGAGCAGTACTTC,CASSYSTGVYEQYF,TRBV6-6,TRBJ2-7,TRBD1,few
TGTGCCAGCAGTCATACAGAACACGCCGGGGAGCTGTTTTTT,CASSHTEHAGELFF,TRBV12-3/TRBV12-4,TRBJ2-2,-,-
TGTGCCAGCAGTGAGATGACAGGGGGCAACAGAGATACGCAGTATTTT,CASSEMTGGNRDTQYF,TRBV6-1,TRBJ2-3,TRBD1,-
TGTGCTAGCAGCTTAAAGGCCCTCGATGAGCAGTTCTTC,CASSLKALDEQFF,TRBV7-9,TRBJ2-1,-,few
TGCGCCAGCAGCCCCCAAGAGGGCCGGTCCTACGGCACAGATACGCAGTATTTT,CASSPQEGRSYGTDTQYF,TRBV4-1,TRBJ2-3,-,-
TGTGCCTGGAGCTTAACTCACACAGATACGCAGTATTTT,CAWSLTHTDTQYF,TRBV30,TRBJ2-3,-,-
TGCAGTGCTAGATTGGAAACCAACTCCTACAATGAGCAGTTCTTC,CSARLETNSYNEQFF,TRBV20-1,TRBJ2-1,-,many
TGTGCCAGCAGCTTAGTCACAGGCCTCTCAGATACGCAGTATTTT,CASSLVTGLSDTQYF,TRBV7-2,TRBJ2-3,-,few
TGTGCCAGCAGCTTCGGGGACTCCGAGCAGTACTTC,CASSFGDSEQYF,TRBV7-9,TRBJ2-7,-,-
TGCAGTGCTAGAGATTACGGAAGAAATGAGCAGTACTTC,CSARDYGRNEQYF,TRBV20-1,TRBJ2-5,-,-
TGTGCCAGCACCTTGGAAACGGACAGGGTCCCCTACGAGCAGTACTTC,CASTLETDRVPYEQYF,TRBV7-2,TRBJ2-7,TRBD1,-
TGTGCCAGCAGCCAACGCTGGGGCTACGAGCAGTACTTC,CASSQRWGYEQYF,TRBV4-2,TRBJ2-7,-,-
TGCAGTGCTAGAGATGCCGACAGGGGCACAGATACGCAGTATTTT,CSARDADRGTDTQYF,TRBV20-1,TRBJ2-3,TRBD1,once
TGCGCCAGCAGCCAAGATGGCCCAGGGCATAGCACAGATACGCAGTATTTT,CASSQDGPGHSTDTQYF,TRBV4-1,TRBJ2-3,-,few
TGCAGCGTTGAAGAACAACAGGGTTGGGAGACCCAGTACTTC,CSVEEQQGWETQYF,TRBV29-1,TRBJ2-5,-,few
TGTGCCAGCAGCCACAAGCGGGGTCCGGCAGATACGCAGTATTTT,CASSHKRGPADTQYF,TRBV3-1,TRBJ2-3,TRBD2,-
TGTGCCAGCTCCCTGACAGGGCTACCTACTGAAGCTTTCTTT,CASSLTGLPTEAFF,TRBV6-6,TRBJ1-1,TRBD1,once
TGTGCCAGCAGCAGCAGCCACACTGAAGCTTTCTTT,CASSSSHTEAFF,TRBV6-5,TRBJ1-1,-,-
TGTGCCGCTGGGCTCCCCTCTTCGTACGAGCAGTACTTC,CAAGLPSSYEQYF,TRBV25-1,TRBJ2-7,-,-
TGTTCCAGCAGCTTAGTGGGACTAGCTGAGATTATTGACGAGCAGTACTTC,CSSSLVGLAEIIDEQYF,TRBV7-9,TRBJ2-7,TRBD2,-
TGCGCCAGCAGCCAAGATCACCTGGGACGCACTGAAGCTTTCTTT,CASSQDHLGRTEAFF,TRBV4-1,TRBJ1-1,-,-
TGTGCCAGCAGCCCCGGGACAGGGGGCCGTTGGTATGGCTACACCTTC,CASSPGTGGRWYGYTF,TRBV7-2,TRBJ1-2,TRBD1,-
TGTGCCAGCATCGAACCGGGTCTGGCAGATACGCAGTATTTT,CASIEPGLADTQYF,TRBV2,TRBJ2-3,-,few
TGTGCCAGCAGTGAAAGTGAAGCTTTCTTT,CASSESEAFF,TRBV2,TRBJ1-1,-,-
TGCAGTGCTCCAAAGGGGCATCACGGGGATACGCAGTATTTT,CSAPKGHHGDTQYF,TRBV20-1,TRBJ2-3,-,few